The rows below give T cell receptor beta chains drawn from one sample of a study of prognosis after radiotherapy for stage I lung cancer. TCRdb recomputed calls from the multiplex PCR reads with MiXCR, one row per CDR3 protein. The sample records more than 12,000 distinct CDR3 sequences, approximately 31% being singletons. This specimen consisted of PBMCs, obtained before or after stereotactic body radiation therapy (not recorded which). These receptors were taken from a donor of 50 years or more with non-small cell lung cancer. Each CDR3 is given with its conserved first and last residue. D genes are given only for firm matches. Not all rows give a size; the values are once, few, many and, for expanded clones, a class.

v_call: TRBV18; cdr3_length: 15; clone_size: many; j_call: TRBJ2-4; d_call: TRBD1; cdr3_nt: TGTGCCAGCTCCCCCCGGACAGGGGTCAAAAACATTCAGTACTTC; cdr3_aa: CASSPRTGVKNIQYF
v_call: TRBV5-1; cdr3_length: 19; clone_size: many; j_call: TRBJ1-1; d_call: TRBD1; cdr3_nt: TGCGCCAGCAGCTTTTTGGGCAGGGGGCGGCCCTCTTGGGGGACTGAAGCTTTCTTT; cdr3_aa: CASSFLGRGRPSWGTEAFF
v_call: TRBV20-1; cdr3_length: 13; clone_size: many; j_call: TRBJ1-1; d_call: TRBD1; cdr3_nt: TGCAGTGCTCGACAGGGCGGGAACACTGAAGCTTTCTTT; cdr3_aa: CSARQGGNTEAFF
v_call: TRBV5-1; cdr3_length: 17; clone_size: many; j_call: TRBJ2-4; d_call: TRBD2; cdr3_nt: TGCGCCAGCAGCGGGTCGGGACTAGCGGGAGCCAAAAACATTCAGTACTTC; cdr3_aa: CASSGSGLAGAKNIQYF
v_call: TRBV9; cdr3_length: 16; clone_size: few; j_call: TRBJ2-7; d_call: TRBD2; cdr3_nt: TGTGCCAGCAGCCAAGGGCCTAGCGGGGCAATCTACGAGAAGTACTTC; cdr3_aa: CASSQGPSGAIYEKYF
v_call: TRBV6-2/TRBV6-3; cdr3_length: 14; clone_size: -; j_call: TRBJ1-2; d_call: TRBD1; cdr3_nt: TGTGCCAGCAGACGTACAACAGGGGGGCTCTCCTACACCTTC; cdr3_aa: CASRRTTGGLSYTF
v_call: TRBV20-1; cdr3_length: 15; clone_size: -; j_call: TRBJ2-3; d_call: TRBD2; cdr3_nt: TGCAGTGCCGGATCGACTAGCGGAGACGTAGATACGCAGTATTTT; cdr3_aa: CSAGSTSGDVDTQYF
v_call: TRBV6-5; cdr3_length: 14; clone_size: -; j_call: TRBJ2-7; d_call: -; cdr3_nt: TGTGCCAGCAGTTCCACCCTGAAGTTGTACGAGCAGTACTTC; cdr3_aa: CASSSTLKLYEQYF
v_call: TRBV5-1; cdr3_length: 15; clone_size: many; j_call: TRBJ2-5; d_call: TRBD2; cdr3_nt: TGCGCCAGCGGAATAGCGGGAGGGCCGGGGGAGACCCAGTACTTC; cdr3_aa: CASGIAGGPGETQYF
v_call: TRBV5-5; cdr3_length: 17; clone_size: -; j_call: TRBJ2-3; d_call: TRBD2; cdr3_nt: TGTGCCAGCAGCTGGGTACTAGCGGGAGGGCCGGAAGATACGCAGTATTTT; cdr3_aa: CASSWVLAGGPEDTQYF
v_call: TRBV6-2/TRBV6-3; cdr3_length: 15; clone_size: few; j_call: TRBJ1-2; d_call: TRBD1; cdr3_nt: TGTGCCAGCAGTACCCGGACAGGGACAGCTTGGGGCTACACCTTC; cdr3_aa: CASSTRTGTAWGYTF
v_call: TRBV7-2; cdr3_length: 15; clone_size: -; j_call: TRBJ2-3; d_call: TRBD2; cdr3_nt: TGTGCCAGCAGCCCAGAAGGACTAGCCACAGATACGCAGTATTTT; cdr3_aa: CASSPEGLATDTQYF
v_call: TRBV6-1; cdr3_length: 14; clone_size: medium-sized; j_call: TRBJ1-2; d_call: -; cdr3_nt: TGTGCCAGCAGTGCCCGGGACGGAACCTATGGCTACACCTTC; cdr3_aa: CASSARDGTYGYTF
v_call: TRBV7-3; cdr3_length: 16; clone_size: -; j_call: TRBJ2-1; d_call: -; cdr3_nt: TGTGCCAGCAGCCCCGGTGGGGGATGGGGTGACAATCAGCAGTTCTTC; cdr3_aa: CASSPGGGWGDNQQFF
v_call: TRBV4-1; cdr3_length: 15; clone_size: many; j_call: TRBJ2-3; d_call: -; cdr3_nt: TGCGCCAGCAGCCGATTAGGACTTGGCACAGATACGCAGTATTTT; cdr3_aa: CASSRLGLGTDTQYF
v_call: TRBV5-1; cdr3_length: 21; clone_size: few; j_call: TRBJ1-6; d_call: -; cdr3_nt: TGCGCCAGCAGCTTGGGATTTGGGCAGGGCAACACTCCTCACCATAATTCATCCCTCCACTTT; cdr3_aa: CASSLGFGQGNTPHHNSSLHF
v_call: TRBV5-1; cdr3_length: 14; clone_size: many; j_call: TRBJ2-7; d_call: -; cdr3_nt: TGCGCCAGCAGCTTTGTCGGCGGATCCTACGAGCAGTACTTC; cdr3_aa: CASSFVGGSYEQYF
v_call: TRBV15; cdr3_length: 14; clone_size: many; j_call: TRBJ1-5; d_call: TRBD1; cdr3_nt: TGTGCCACCAGCAGAGAACAGGGGCATCAGCCCCAGCATTTT; cdr3_aa: CATSREQGHQPQHF
v_call: TRBV28; cdr3_length: 16; clone_size: many; j_call: TRBJ1-5; d_call: TRBD1; cdr3_nt: TGTGCCAGCAGCCAGACAGGGGTGGAGGGCAATCAGCCCCAGCATTTT; cdr3_aa: CASSQTGVEGNQPQHF
v_call: TRBV7-9; cdr3_length: 13; clone_size: many; j_call: TRBJ1-1; d_call: -; cdr3_nt: TGTGCCAGCAGCTTAGATCTGAACACTGAAGCTTTCTTT; cdr3_aa: CASSLDLNTEAFF
v_call: TRBV27; cdr3_length: 15; clone_size: once; j_call: TRBJ2-7; d_call: -; cdr3_nt: TGTGCCAGCAGTTTATCTACAGGGTCGGCCTACGAGCAGTGCTTC; cdr3_aa: CASSLSTGSAYEQCF
v_call: TRBV6-2/TRBV6-3; cdr3_length: 13; clone_size: -; j_call: TRBJ2-3; d_call: TRBD2; cdr3_nt: TGTGCCAACACAGCGGGAGGACACAATAAGCAGTATTTT; cdr3_aa: CANTAGGHNKQYF